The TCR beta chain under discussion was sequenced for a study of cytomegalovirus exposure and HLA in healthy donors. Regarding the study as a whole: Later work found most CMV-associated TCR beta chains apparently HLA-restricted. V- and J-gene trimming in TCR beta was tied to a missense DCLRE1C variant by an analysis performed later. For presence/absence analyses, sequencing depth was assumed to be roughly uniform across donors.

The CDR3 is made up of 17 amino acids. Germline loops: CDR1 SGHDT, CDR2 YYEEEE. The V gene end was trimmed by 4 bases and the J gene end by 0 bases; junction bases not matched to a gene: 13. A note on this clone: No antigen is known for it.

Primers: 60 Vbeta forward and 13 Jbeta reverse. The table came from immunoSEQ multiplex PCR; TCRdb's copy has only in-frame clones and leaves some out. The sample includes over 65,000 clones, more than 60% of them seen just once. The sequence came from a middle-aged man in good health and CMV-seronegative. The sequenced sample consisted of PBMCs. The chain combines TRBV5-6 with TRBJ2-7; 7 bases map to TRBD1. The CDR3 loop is CASSEMRQGMGSYEQYF. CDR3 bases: TGTGCCAGCAGCGAAATGAGACAGGGAATGGGCTCCTACGAGCAGTACTTC.